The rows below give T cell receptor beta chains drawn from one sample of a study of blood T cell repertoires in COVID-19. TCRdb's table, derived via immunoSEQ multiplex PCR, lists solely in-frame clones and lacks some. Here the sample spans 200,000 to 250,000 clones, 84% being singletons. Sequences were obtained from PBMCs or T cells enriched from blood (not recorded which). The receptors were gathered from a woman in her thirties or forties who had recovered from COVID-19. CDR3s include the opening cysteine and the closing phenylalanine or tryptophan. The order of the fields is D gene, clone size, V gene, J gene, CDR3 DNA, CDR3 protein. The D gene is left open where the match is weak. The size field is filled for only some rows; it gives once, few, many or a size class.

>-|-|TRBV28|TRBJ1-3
TGTGCCAGCAGGGAGGGGGGAAACACCATATATTTT
CASREGGNTIYF
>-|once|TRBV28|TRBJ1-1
TGTGCCAGCACCAGTCCCGGGACATTTATGAACACTGAAGCTTTCTTT
CASTSPGTFMNTEAFF
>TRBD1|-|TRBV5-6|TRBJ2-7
TGTGCCAGCAGCTCCACGGACAGGGTCTACGAGCAGTACTTC
CASSSTDRVYEQYF
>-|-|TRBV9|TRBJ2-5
TGTGCCAGCAGCGTATCCCCTATGGTCCAAGAGACCCAGTACTTC
CASSVSPMVQETQYF
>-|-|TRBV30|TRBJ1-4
TGTGCCTGGAGTAAGACAGGAGAGGCTAATGAAAAACTGTTTTTT
CAWSKTGEANEKLFF
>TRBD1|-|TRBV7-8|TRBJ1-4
TGTGCCAGCTCACGCCGACAGGGGGGTGATGAAAAACTGTTTTTT
CASSRRQGGDEKLFF
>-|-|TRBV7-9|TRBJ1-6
TGTGCCAGCAGCTTACACCTAACACGGGGGAGCTCCTATAATTCACCCCTCCACTTT
CASSLHLTRGSSYNSPLHF
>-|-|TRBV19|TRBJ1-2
TGTGCCAGTAGTCCTCGGGACTACTCTGGCTACACCTTC
CASSPRDYSGYTF
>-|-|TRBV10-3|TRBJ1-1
TGTGCCATCAGTGATTCCCAAGGGGGAGCGAACACTGAAGCTTTCTTT
CAISDSQGGANTEAFF
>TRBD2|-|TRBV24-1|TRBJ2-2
TGTGCCACCAGTGTCGCCTCCGGGGCCCCTGGCGGGAGGGCCTTTAACACCGGGGAGCTGTTTTTT
CATSVASGAPGGRAFNTGELFF
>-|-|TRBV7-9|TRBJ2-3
TGTGCCAGCAGCGCCGCGCCAGATACGCAGTATTTT
CASSAAPDTQYF
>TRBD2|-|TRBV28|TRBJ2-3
TGTGCCAGCAGTTCCCCCCCTAGCGGAGGGGAGCAACCAGATACGCAGTATTTT
CASSSPPSGGEQPDTQYF
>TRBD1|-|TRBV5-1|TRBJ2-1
TGCGCCAGCAGCTTACAGGGGGCAACTATGAATGAGCAGTTCTTC
CASSLQGATMNEQFF
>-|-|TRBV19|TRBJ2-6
TGTGCCAGTAGTACCAGATCCCCTGGGGCCAACGTCCTGACTTTC
CASSTRSPGANVLTF
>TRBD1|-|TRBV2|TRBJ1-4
TGTGCCAGCAGAGACAGGGGACTTTCGAATGAAAAACTGTTTTTT
CASRDRGLSNEKLFF
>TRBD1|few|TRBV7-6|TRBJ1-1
TGTGCCAGCAGCGACCGGGACAGGGTAACTGAAGCTTTCTTT
CASSDRDRVTEAFF
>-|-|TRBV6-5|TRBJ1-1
TGTGCCAGCCTTCGGGACACTGAAGCTTTCTTT
CASLRDTEAFF
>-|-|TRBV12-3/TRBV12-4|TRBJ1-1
TGTGCCAGCAGTTTACAGGGGTCCACTGAAGCTTTCTTT
CASSLQGSTEAFF
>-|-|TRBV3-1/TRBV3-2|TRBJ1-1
TGTGCCAGCAGCCAAGATCGCGGAGGCGCTGAAGCTTTCTTT
CASSQDRGGAEAFF
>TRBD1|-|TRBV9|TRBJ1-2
TGTGCCAGCAGCGTAGCCGGGACAGGGGAAGGCTACACCTTC
CASSVAGTGEGYTF
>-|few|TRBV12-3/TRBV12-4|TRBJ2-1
TGTGCCAGCAGTTTATCTCAGGGCAATGAGCAGTTCTTC
CASSLSQGNEQFF